The rows below give T cell receptor beta chains drawn from one sample of a study of response to subunit inactivated influenza vaccine. TCRdb reanalysed the RT-PCR reads using MiXCR and keeps one entry per CDR3 protein. The data contain around 570,000 distinct CDR3 sequences, roughly 10% of them seen just once; the ten biggest clones take up 9.5% to 12%. These sequences were also reported in another study, on T cells expressing NK-cell markers.

The material sequenced was PBMCs from blood, taken on the day of vaccination. These TCRs come from a man aged 45-65 years who received an inactivated influenza vaccine. Each CDR3 is given with its conserved first and last residue. A D gene is named only where the DNA matches it firmly. The size entry is marked missing in some rows and otherwise reads once, few, many or a size class.

D	size	J	V	DNA	CDR3
-	many	TRBJ2-2	TRBV28	TGTGCCAGCAGTTTAGGTCAGCCCTACACCGGGGAGCTGTTTTTT	CASSLGQPYTGELFF
-	-	TRBJ1-1	TRBV11-3	TGTGCCAGTTCGGGACACTCGAACACTGAAGCTTTCTTT	CASSGHSNTEAFF
-	once	TRBJ1-6	TRBV10-3	TGTGCCATCAGTGAAGGTTCCTTCGGGAATTCACCCCTCCACTTT	CAISEGSFGNSPLHF
-	few	TRBJ1-1	TRBV25-1	TGTGCCAGCAGTGAACTCGGTTCTCTACTGAACACTGAAGCTTTCTTT	CASSELGSLLNTEAFF
TRBD2	few	TRBJ2-7	TRBV5-1	TGCGCCAGCAGCTTAGGGACTAGCGATCTCTACGAGCAGTACTTC	CASSLGTSDLYEQYF
TRBD2	few	TRBJ2-7	TRBV25-1	TGTGCCAGCAGTGTTGGTTTGATCGGGGGGAGCTCCTACGAGCAGTACTTC	CASSVGLIGGSSYEQYF
-	many	TRBJ1-4	TRBV5-1	TGCGCCAGCAGCCCCGGGACGGGAAATGAAAAACTGTTTTTT	CASSPGTGNEKLFF
-	few	TRBJ2-7	TRBV6-1	TGTGCCAGCACCGCACCGGGACGATACGAGCAGTACTTC	CASTAPGRYEQYF
TRBD2	few	TRBJ2-1	TRBV12-3/TRBV12-4	TGTGCCAGCAGTCCGAGGACTAGGGCGCAGTTCTTC	CASSPRTRAQFF
TRBD1	-	TRBJ2-1	TRBV7-3	TGTGCCAGCAGCTTACAACCTAACAGGGGTGAGCAGTTCTTC	CASSLQPNRGEQFF
-	few	TRBJ1-5	TRBV12-3/TRBV12-4	TGTGCCAGCAGTTTAGATATAGGGCCCCAGCATTTT	CASSLDIGPQHF
-	-	TRBJ2-1	TRBV7-2	TGTGCCAGCAGCTTAGCGAATACACTCCCCGGAACCTACAATGAGCAGTTCTTC	CASSLANTLPGTYNEQFF
-	-	TRBJ2-7	TRBV7-8	TGTGCCAGCAGCTCGACAGCCCTACTCGAGCAGTACTTC	CASSSTALLEQYF
TRBD1	-	TRBJ2-1	TRBV11-1	TGTGCCAGCAGCTTATCACCAATCGGGACAGGGGCTATCAATGAGCAGTTCTTC	CASSLSPIGTGAINEQFF
-	-	TRBJ2-7	TRBV28	TGTGCCAGCAGTAGCCTCGGACAGAGCTACGAGCAGTACTTC	CASSSLGQSYEQYF
TRBD1	few	TRBJ1-1	TRBV5-1	TGCGCCAGCAGCCGGACAGGGGAGCCCTCTGAAGCTTTCTTT	CASSRTGEPSEAFF